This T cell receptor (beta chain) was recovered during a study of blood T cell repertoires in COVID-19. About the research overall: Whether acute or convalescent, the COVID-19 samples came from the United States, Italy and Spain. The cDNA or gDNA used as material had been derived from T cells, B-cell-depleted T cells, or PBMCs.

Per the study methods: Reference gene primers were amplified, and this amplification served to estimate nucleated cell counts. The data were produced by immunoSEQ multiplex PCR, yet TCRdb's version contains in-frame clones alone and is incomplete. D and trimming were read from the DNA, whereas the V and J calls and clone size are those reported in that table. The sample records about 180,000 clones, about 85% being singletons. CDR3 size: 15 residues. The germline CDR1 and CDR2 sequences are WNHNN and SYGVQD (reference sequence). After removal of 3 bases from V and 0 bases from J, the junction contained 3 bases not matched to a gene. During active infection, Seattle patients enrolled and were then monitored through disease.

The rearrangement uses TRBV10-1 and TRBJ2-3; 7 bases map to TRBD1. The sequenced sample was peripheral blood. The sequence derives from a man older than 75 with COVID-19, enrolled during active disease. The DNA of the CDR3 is TGCGCCAGCAGTGATGGGACAGCTAGCACAGATACGCAGTATTTT. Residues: CASSDGTASTDTQYF.